These T cell receptor beta chains were read from a single sample in a study of spatial heterogeneity in lung cancer. TCRdb re-analysed the 5' RACE reads in MiXCR, keeping a single row per CDR3 protein. Among about 710 distinct CDR3 sequences listed, about a tenth were seen once. The starting material was normal lung tissue next to the tumor, obtained at surgery. The receptors come from a male donor with early-stage non-small cell lung cancer. The conserved cysteine and the conserved F or W are not part of the CDR3 here.

V,CDR3
TRBV7-8,ASTGAGGEQY
TRBV29-1,SADSWSYNEQF
TRBV6-4,ASSGDREVHEQF
TRBV28,ASSPLTREETQY
TRBV5-1,ASSLGTPSSYEQY
TRBV7-8,ASSLQGGSSQPQH
TRBV6-5,ASSGTGHRETQY
TRBV6-6,ASSLRGGQETQY
TRBV5-6,ASSLTGADNQPQH
TRBV27,ASSLNLGGQADGQY
TRBV11-2,ASRGTGRDYGYT
TRBV6-2/TRBV6-3,ASVGIAKNIQY
TRBV6-5,ASGAGQGAGEQF
TRBV7-8,ASSLGGTSGPGTDTQY
TRBV6-1,ASSGISNTGELF
TRBV7-9,ASSAVEYQETQY
TRBV20-1,SALPSAIETQY
TRBV10-3,AISDGGEPNTEAF
TRBV27,ASSLANRATQY
TRBV3-1,ASSQGIAGASSTDTQY
TRBV29-1,SVDNGRGTEAF
TRBV5-6,ASSLGPRESNTIY
TRBV7-9,ASSSPGSDEQF
TRBV5-8,ASSLRTGSNEQF
TRBV21-1,ASNDRAATQY
TRBV7-3,ASSLIVGDTIY
TRBV28,ASIPGTRYGYT
TRBV5-1,ASSLVPGHVAEQY
TRBV15,ATSRDRGLGVLT
TRBV2,ASARDRGSSEQY
TRBV11-2,ASSQGIGIYNEQF